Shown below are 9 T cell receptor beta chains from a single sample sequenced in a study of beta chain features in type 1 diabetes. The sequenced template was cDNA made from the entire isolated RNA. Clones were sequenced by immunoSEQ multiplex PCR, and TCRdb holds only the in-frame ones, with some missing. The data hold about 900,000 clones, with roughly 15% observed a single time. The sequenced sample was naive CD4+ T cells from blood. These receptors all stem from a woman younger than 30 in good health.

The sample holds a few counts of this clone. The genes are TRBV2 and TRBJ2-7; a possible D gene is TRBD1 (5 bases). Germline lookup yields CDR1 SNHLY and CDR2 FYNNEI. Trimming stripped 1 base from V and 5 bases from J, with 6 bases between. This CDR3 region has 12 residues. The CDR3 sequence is CASSEGGHEQYF. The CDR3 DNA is TGTGCCAGCAGTGAAGGGGGCCACGAGCAGTACTTC.

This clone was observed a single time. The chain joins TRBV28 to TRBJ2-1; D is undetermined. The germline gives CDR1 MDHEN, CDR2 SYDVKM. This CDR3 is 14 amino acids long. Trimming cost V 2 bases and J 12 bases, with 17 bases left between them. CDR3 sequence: CASSLNLTPPLQFF. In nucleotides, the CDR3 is TGTGCCAGCAGTTTAAATTTAACGCCGCCTTTGCAGTTCTTC.

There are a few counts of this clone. The chain's CDR3 is CASSLVMGPGTAGNTIYF. The CDR3 DNA reads as TGTGCCAGCAGCTTAGTCATGGGACCTGGGACAGCTGGAAACACCATATATTTT. The chain recombines TRBV7-2 with TRBJ1-3; 7 nucleotides agree with TRBD1. CDR3 length: 18 residues. The germline V gene has CDR1 SGHTA and CDR2 FQGNSA. Trimming at V came to 1 base and at J to 2 bases, leaving 11 bases not matched to a gene.

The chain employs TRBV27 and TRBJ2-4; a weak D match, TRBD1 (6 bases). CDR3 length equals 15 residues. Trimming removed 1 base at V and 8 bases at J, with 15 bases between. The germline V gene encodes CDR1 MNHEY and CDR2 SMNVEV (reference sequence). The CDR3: CASSLFTTGRHIQYF. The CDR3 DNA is TGTGCCAGCAGTTTATTCACGACAGGCAGGCACATTCAGTACTTC.

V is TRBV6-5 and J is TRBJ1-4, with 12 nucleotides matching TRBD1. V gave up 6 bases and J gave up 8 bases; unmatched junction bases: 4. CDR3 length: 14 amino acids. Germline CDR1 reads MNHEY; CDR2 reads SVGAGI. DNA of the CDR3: TGTGCCAGCAGACTTGGGACAGGGGGCGAAAAACTGTTTTTT. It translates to CASRLGTGGEKLFF.

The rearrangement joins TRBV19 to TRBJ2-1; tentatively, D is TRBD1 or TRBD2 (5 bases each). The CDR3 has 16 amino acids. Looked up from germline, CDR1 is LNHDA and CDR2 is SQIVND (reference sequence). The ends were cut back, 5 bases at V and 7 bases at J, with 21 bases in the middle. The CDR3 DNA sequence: TGTGCCAGTAGTTCCTACGGGACCCTCGAAGGGAATGAGCAGTTCTTC. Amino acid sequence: CASSSYGTLEGNEQFF.

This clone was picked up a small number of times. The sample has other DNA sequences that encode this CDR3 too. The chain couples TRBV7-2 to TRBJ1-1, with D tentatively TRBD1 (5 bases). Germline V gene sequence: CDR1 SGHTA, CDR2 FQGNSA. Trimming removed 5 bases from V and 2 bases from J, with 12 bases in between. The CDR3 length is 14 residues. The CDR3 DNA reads TGTGCCAGCAGCCCCGGGACGGCTAACACTGAAGCTTTCTTT. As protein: CASSPGTANTEAFF. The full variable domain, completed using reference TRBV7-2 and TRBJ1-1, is GAGVSQSPSNKVTEKGKDVELRCDPISGHTALYWYRQSLGQGLEFLIYFQGNSAPDKSGLPSDRFSAERTGGSVSTLTIQRTQQEDSAVYLCASSPGTANTEAFFGQGTRLTVV.

For the CDR3, the DNA is TGTGCCAGCAGTCTGCTACCCGGCCAGAGCTCCTACGAGCAGTACTTC. Translating it yields CASSLLPGQSSYEQYF. V usage is TRBV28 and J usage is TRBJ2-7; no reliable D call. The germline V and J ends were trimmed by 5 bases and 0 bases, with 17 bases remaining between them. This CDR3 is built from 16 residues. Germline-derived CDR1 and CDR2 are MDHEN and SYDVKM.

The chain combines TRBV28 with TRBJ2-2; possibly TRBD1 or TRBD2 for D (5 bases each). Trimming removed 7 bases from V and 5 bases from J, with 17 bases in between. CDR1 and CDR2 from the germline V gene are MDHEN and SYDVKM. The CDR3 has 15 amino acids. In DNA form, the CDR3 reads TGTGCCAGCATCGGGGCACACGCAGGGACCGGGGAGCTGTTTTTT. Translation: CASIGAHAGTGELFF. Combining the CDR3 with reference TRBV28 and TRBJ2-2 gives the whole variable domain DVKVTQSSRYLVKRTGEKVFLECVQDMDHENMFWYRQDPGLGLRLIYFSYDVKMKEKGDIPEGYSVSREKKERFSLILESASTNQTSMYLCASIGAHAGTGELFFGEGSRLTVL.